This entry lists 22 T cell receptor beta chains sequenced from one sample in a study of T cell changes during pregnancy in multiple sclerosis. The assay was immunoSEQ multiplex PCR, and TCRdb's table has in-frame clones only and misses some. The table lists around 70,000 clones, roughly 92% of them singletons. Sequenced here: peripheral blood, sampled in the second trimester of pregnancy. The receptors come from a female donor with multiple sclerosis, enrolled in a pregnancy study.

The chain joins TRBV6-1 to TRBJ2-5; 10 bases are a match to TRBD2. The germline gives CDR1 MNHNS, CDR2 SASEGT. With V trimmed by 6 bases and J by 2 bases, 6 bases remained unmatched. CDR3 length: 15 amino acids. CDR3 DNA sequence: TGTGCCAGCAGGACAACTAGCGGGAATCAAGAGACCCAGTACTTC. It translates to CASRTTSGNQETQYF.

The chain is built from TRBV5-5 and TRBJ2-7; D not resolved. The CDR3 runs to 13 residues. Trimming shortened V by 2 bases and J by 1 base, and 7 bases separated the two germline ends. Germline CDR1 is SGHKS and CDR2 is YYEKEE (reference sequence). CDR3: CASSFRPSYEQYF. The CDR3 region has the DNA TGTGCCAGCAGCTTCCGTCCTTCCTACGAGCAGTACTTC.

The chain carries TRBV28 and TRBJ2-3; maybe TRBD1 (6 bases). CDR3 size: 14 residues. Germline V gene data show CDR1 as MDHEN and CDR2 as SYDVKM. With 3 bases removed from V and 3 bases from J, the gap between germline ends came to 10 bases. The CDR3 DNA reads TGTGCCAGCAGTTTGGTGGGACATACAGATACGCAGTATTTT. The encoded protein is CASSLVGHTDTQYF.

V is TRBV7-3 and J is TRBJ1-6; D perhaps matches TRBD1 (6 bases). V gave up 0 bases and J gave up 9 bases, with 15 bases separating them. Germline loops: CDR1 SGHTA, CDR2 FQGTGA. The CDR3 contains 16 residues. CDR3 sequence (DNA): TGTGCCAGCAGCTTAACCCCACAGGGTCCGGCTTCACCCCTCCACTTT. Translated, it gives CASSLTPQGPASPLHF.

This sequence joins TRBV5-5 and TRBJ1-2, with unresolved D. The V gene lost 2 bases and the J gene lost 3 bases, with 8 bases spanning the gap. The CDR3 length is 13 residues. Germline CDR1 SGHKS, CDR2 YYEKEE (reference sequence). The CDR3 DNA sequence: TGTGCCAGCAGCTTAAGAGTACACTATGGCTACACCTTC. This translates into CASSLRVHYGYTF. The full variable domain, rest sourced from reference TRBV5-5 and TRBJ1-2, is DAGVTQSPTHLIKTRGQQVTLRCSPISGHKSVSWYQQVLGQGPQFIFQYYEKEERGRGNFPDRFSARQFPNYSSELNVNALLLGDSALYLCASSLRVHYGYTFGSGTRLTVV.

The chain carries TRBV27 and TRBJ1-6; TRBD1 is a possible D gene (6 bases). This CDR3 is 16 amino acids long. Germline CDR1 MNHEY, CDR2 SMNVEV (reference sequence). Trimming stripped 6 bases from V and 8 bases from J, with 20 bases between. DNA for the CDR3: TGTGCCAGCAGCTCCGCCCGGGACATCGCGTATTCACCCCTCCACTTT. Protein sequence: CASSSARDIAYSPLHF.

This clone was counted once. The chain links TRBV27 to TRBJ1-2; D is unclear. Germline assignment: CDR1 MNHEY and CDR2 SMNVEV (reference sequence). V lost 5 bases to trimming and J lost 5 bases, with 12 bases between them. This CDR3 spans 13 amino acids. As DNA, the CDR3 is TGTGCCAGCAGTCCCGGGAGGGTTTATGGCTACACCTTC. It translates to CASSPGRVYGYTF.

This rearrangement joins TRBV4-3 to TRBJ1-1; D ambiguous. From germline, CDR1 is LGHNA and CDR2 YSLEER. V dropped 3 bases and J dropped 3 bases, with 8 bases sitting between them. The CDR3 loop spans 13 amino acids. Written as DNA, the CDR3 is TGCGCCAGCAGCCAGTTACATTACACTGAAGCTTTCTTT. This encodes CASSQLHYTEAFF.

This chain uses TRBV7-3 with TRBJ1-1; D possibly corresponds to TRBD1 (5 bases). V was clipped by 5 bases and J by 9 bases, with 16 bases between them. CDR1 and CDR2 from the germline V gene are SGHTA and FQGTGA. The CDR3 runs to 13 residues. CDR3 sequence reads: CASSPQGQGKAFF. CDR3 in DNA: TGTGCCAGCAGCCCCCAAGGGCAGGGAAAAGCTTTCTTT.

V gene TRBV6-1 combines with J gene TRBJ1-3, with 7 positions matching TRBD1. This CDR3 has 16 amino acids. Unmatched junction bases numbered 9, after V lost 3 bases and J lost 4 bases. Germline loops: CDR1 MNHNS, CDR2 SASEGT. CDR3 sequence reads: CASSDQGGWTGNTIYF. The CDR3 region has the DNA TGTGCCAGCAGTGATCAGGGGGGATGGACGGGAAACACCATATATTTT.

This chain links TRBV11-1 with TRBJ2-1; 8 nucleotides agree with TRBD1. V was pared by 2 bases and J by 7 bases, with 10 bases of the junction left unmatched. CDR3 length: 16 amino acids. From germline, CDR1 is SGHAT and CDR2 FQDESV (reference sequence). Here the CDR3 reads CASSLYFRTGNNEQFF. In DNA form, the CDR3 reads TGTGCCAGCAGCTTATATTTCCGGACAGGGAATAATGAGCAGTTCTTC.

The chain has TRBV6-1 and TRBJ2-7; 8 bases are a match to TRBD1. This CDR3 comprises 14 residues. Germline CDR1 reads MNHNS; CDR2 reads SASEGT. Trimming took 10 bases from V and 3 from J; bases not matched to a gene: 11. The CDR3 sequence is CATTGGVSLYEQYF. DNA for the CDR3: TGTGCCACTACAGGGGGAGTCTCGCTCTACGAGCAGTACTTC.

The chain links TRBV6-1 to TRBJ2-7; perhaps TRBD1 as D (5 bases). V was cut by 8 bases and J by 3 bases, with 11 bases left in between. Germline lookup yields CDR1 MNHNS and CDR2 SASEGT. This CDR3 has 12 residues. The CDR3 protein is CASLGQGYEQYF. In DNA, the CDR3 is TGTGCCAGCTTGGGGCAGGGCTACGAGCAGTACTTC.

The rearrangement uses TRBV27 and TRBJ2-7; no definite D call. V was clipped by 6 bases and J by 2 bases, with 17 bases between them. The CDR3 loop spans 15 amino acids. CDR1 MNHEY and CDR2 SMNVEV come from the germline V gene (reference sequence). CDR3 sequence (DNA): TGTGCCAGCAGCTCAACACAGTTGAGAACCTACGAGCAGTACTTC. Protein: CASSSTQLRTYEQYF.

The chain joins TRBV7-9 to TRBJ2-3; D may be TRBD2 (6 bases). This CDR3 region has 18 residues. Trimming took off 5 bases at V and 5 bases at J, with 26 bases between the two ends. Germline V CDR1 and CDR2: SEHNR, FQNEAQ (reference sequence). The CDR3 protein is CASSAGVVGGGAGDTQYF. For the CDR3, the DNA is TGTGCCAGCAGCGCCGGTGTCGTCGGGGGAGGAGCGGGAGATACGCAGTATTTT.

In its sample, this clone was seen once. CDR3 bases: TGCGCCAGCAGCCAAGGGGGACTATTGAACACTGAAGCTTTCTTT. It yields the protein CASSQGGLLNTEAFF. This rearrangement joins TRBV4-3 to TRBJ1-1; maybe TRBD1 (5 bases). In germline, CDR1 is LGHNA, CDR2 YSLEER. The CDR3 totals 15 residues. V lost 1 base and J 0 bases, leaving 9 bases between the germline ends.

The chain links TRBV10-3 to TRBJ2-5, with D hard to call. There are 14 residues in the CDR3. From germline, CDR1 is ENHRY and CDR2 SYGVKD. The germline V and J ends were trimmed by 4 bases and 5 bases, with 14 bases remaining between them. The CDR3 spells CAISAGLTQETQYF. The CDR3 nucleotides read TGTGCCATCAGTGCGGGTCTTACCCAGGAGACCCAGTACTTC.

This rearrangement joins TRBV28 to TRBJ2-7; D remains unclear. This CDR3 comprises 11 residues. Germline CDR1 and CDR2: MDHEN and SYDVKM. Trimming removed 6 bases from V and 6 bases from J, with 9 bases in between. The CDR3 DNA reads TGTGCCAGCAGCCCTCTACGCGAGCAGTACTTC. It codes for CASSPLREQYF.

The sample holds one count of this clone. The chain has TRBV7-2 and TRBJ1-3; TRBD1 matches at 9 bases. J gave up 7 bases and V 5 bases, and 9 bases lay outside the gene matches. CDR1 is SGHTA, CDR2 FQGNSA, per germline. The CDR3 has 15 amino acids. The CDR3 DNA reads TGTGCCAGCAGCCCGCCGGGACAGGGCCTGAACACCATATATTTT. This encodes CASSPPGQGLNTIYF.

V usage is TRBV19 and J usage is TRBJ2-1; D is undetermined. This CDR3 contains 15 residues. Germline values: CDR1 LNHDA, CDR2 SQIVND (reference sequence). V lost 5 bases, J lost 6 bases, and 17 bases lay in between. This chain's CDR3 is CASSVPMGNVNEQFF. The CDR3 DNA reads TGTGCCAGTAGTGTGCCTATGGGCAATGTCAATGAGCAGTTCTTC.

In its sample, this clone was seen a few times. The V call is TRBV6-6, the J call TRBJ2-5; D might be TRBD2 (5 bases). The CDR3 loop spans 16 amino acids. CDR1 is MNHNY, CDR2 SVGAGI, per germline (reference sequence). Trimming shortened V by 5 bases and J by 1 base, and 17 bases separated the two germline ends. CDR3 sequence: CASSKSMDSLQETQYF. In DNA form, the CDR3 reads TGTGCCAGCAGTAAATCCATGGACTCCCTCCAAGAGACCCAGTACTTC.

The V and J genes are TRBV6-5 and TRBJ1-1; possibly TRBD1 for D (5 bases). CDR3 length: 14 amino acids. V lost 0 bases to trimming and J lost 3 bases, with 8 bases between them. Germline V CDR1 and CDR2: MNHEY, SVGAGI. In DNA form, the CDR3 reads TGTGCCAGCAGTTACTCCATAGGGGACACTGAAGCTTTCTTT. This sequence encodes CASSYSIGDTEAFF.